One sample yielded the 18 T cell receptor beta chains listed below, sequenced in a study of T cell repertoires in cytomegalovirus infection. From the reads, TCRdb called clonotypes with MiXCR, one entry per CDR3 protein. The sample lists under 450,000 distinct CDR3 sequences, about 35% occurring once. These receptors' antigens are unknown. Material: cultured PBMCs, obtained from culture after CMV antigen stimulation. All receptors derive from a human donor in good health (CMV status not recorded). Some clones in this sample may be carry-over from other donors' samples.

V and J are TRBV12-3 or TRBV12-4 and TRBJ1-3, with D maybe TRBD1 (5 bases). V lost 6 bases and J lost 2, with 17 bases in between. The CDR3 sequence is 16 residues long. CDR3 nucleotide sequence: TGTGCCAGCAGGGCGATGGACGGGACGGCTGGAAACACCATATATTTT. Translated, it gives CASRAMDGTAGNTIYF.

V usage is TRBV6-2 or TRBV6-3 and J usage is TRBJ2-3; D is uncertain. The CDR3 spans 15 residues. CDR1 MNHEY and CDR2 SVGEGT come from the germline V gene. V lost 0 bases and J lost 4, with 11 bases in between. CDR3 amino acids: CASSYSSARADTQYF. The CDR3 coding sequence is TGTGCCAGCAGTTACTCAAGCGCCCGAGCAGATACGCAGTATTTT.

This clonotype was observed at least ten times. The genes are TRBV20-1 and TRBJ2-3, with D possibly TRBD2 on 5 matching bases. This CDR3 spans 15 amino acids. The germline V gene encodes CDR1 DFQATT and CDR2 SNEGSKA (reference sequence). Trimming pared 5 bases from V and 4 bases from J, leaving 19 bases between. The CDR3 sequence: CSALRKPEGPDTQYF. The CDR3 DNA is TGCAGTGCTCTCCGAAAGCCAGAGGGTCCAGATACGCAGTATTTT.

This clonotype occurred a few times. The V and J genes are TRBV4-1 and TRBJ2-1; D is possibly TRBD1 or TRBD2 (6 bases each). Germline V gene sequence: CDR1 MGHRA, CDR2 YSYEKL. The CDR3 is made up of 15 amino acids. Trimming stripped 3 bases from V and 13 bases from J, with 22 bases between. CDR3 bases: TGCGCCAGCAGCCAGTCGGACTGGGGGGCTCGACATCAGTTCTTC. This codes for CASSQSDWGARHQFF.

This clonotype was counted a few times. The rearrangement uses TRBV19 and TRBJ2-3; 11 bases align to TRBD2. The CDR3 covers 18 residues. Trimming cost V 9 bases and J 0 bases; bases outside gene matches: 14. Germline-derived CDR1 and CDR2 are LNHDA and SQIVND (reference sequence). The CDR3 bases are TGTGCCAGCTGGGGGCTAGCGGGAGGAGCGTCGAGCACAGATACGCAGTATTTT. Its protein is CASWGLAGGASSTDTQYF.

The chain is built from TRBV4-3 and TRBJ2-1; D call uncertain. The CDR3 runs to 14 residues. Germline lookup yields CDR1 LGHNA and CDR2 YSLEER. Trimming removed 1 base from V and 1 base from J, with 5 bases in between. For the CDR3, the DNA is TGCGCCAGCAGCCAAGTTGGGTCCTACAATGAGCAGTTCTTC. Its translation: CASSQVGSYNEQFF.

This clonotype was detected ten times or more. The CDR3 region has the DNA TGTGCCAGCAGTTTACGGCAGACCCAGAACGAGCAGTACTTC. Amino acid sequence: CASSLRQTQNEQYF. This chain links TRBV12-3 or TRBV12-4 with TRBJ2-7, with unresolved D. V gave up 2 bases and J gave up 5 bases, with 13 bases separating them. The CDR3 length is 14 residues.

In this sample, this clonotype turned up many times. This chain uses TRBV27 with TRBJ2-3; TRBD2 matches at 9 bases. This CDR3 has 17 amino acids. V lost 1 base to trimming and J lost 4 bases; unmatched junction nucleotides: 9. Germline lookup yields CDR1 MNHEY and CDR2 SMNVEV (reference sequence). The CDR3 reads CASSLYGREGLSDTQYF. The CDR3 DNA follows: TGTGCCAGCAGTTTATATGGGCGGGAGGGGTTATCAGATACGCAGTATTTT.

The CDR3 here is CASSLPASTDTQYF. The CDR3 nucleotides read TGTGCCAGCAGCCTTCCCGCCAGCACAGATACGCAGTATTTT. V is TRBV28 and J is TRBJ2-3; D remains ambiguous. The CDR3 sequence is 14 residues long. The V gene's germline CDR1 is MDHEN and CDR2 SYDVKM. The V and J ends lost 6 bases and 0 bases respectively, with 10 bases between them.

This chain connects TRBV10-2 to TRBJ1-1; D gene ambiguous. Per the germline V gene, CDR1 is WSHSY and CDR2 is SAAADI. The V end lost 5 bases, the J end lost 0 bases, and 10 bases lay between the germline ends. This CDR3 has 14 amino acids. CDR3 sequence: CASSHTAMNTEAFF. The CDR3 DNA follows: TGCGCCAGCAGTCACACAGCCATGAACACTGAAGCTTTCTTT.

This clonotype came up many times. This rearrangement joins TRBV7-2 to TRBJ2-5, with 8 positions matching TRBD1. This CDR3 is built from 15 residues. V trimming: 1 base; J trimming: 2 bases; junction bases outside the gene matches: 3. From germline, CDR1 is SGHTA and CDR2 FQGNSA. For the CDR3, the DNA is TGTGCCAGCAGCTTAGGCGGACAGGGTCAAGAGACCCAGTACTTC. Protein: CASSLGGQGQETQYF.

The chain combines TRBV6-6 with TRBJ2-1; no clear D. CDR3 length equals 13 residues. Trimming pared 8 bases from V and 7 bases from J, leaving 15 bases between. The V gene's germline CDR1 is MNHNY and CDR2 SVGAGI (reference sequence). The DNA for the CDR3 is TGTGCCAGCTTCGTTGCGGAGCATAATGAGCAGTTCTTC. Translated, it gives CASFVAEHNEQFF.

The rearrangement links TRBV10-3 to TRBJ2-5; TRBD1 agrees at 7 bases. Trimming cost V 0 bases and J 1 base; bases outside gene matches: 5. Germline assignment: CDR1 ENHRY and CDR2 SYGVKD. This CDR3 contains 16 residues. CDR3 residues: CAISESGTASQETQYF. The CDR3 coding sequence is TGTGCCATCAGTGAGTCAGGGACAGCAAGCCAAGAGACCCAGTACTTC.

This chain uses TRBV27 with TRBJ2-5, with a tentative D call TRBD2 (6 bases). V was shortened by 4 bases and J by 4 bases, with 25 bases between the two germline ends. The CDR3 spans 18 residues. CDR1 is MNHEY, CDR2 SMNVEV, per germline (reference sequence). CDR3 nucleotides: TGTGCCAGCAGTTCCGCGGAGGGGACCGCCGGGGACGGAGAGACCCAGTACTTC. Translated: CASSSAEGTAGDGETQYF.

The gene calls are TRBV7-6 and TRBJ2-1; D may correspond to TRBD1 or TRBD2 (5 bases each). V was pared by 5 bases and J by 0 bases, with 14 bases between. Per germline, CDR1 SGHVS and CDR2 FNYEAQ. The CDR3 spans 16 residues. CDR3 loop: CASSAYGAGSYNEQFF. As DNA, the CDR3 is TGTGCCAGCAGCGCATATGGGGCGGGCTCCTACAATGAGCAGTTCTTC.

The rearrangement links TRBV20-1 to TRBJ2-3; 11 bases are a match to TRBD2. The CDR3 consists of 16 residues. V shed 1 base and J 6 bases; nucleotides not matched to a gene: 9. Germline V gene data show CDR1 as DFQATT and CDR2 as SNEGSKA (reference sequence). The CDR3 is CSARVTSGADWDTQYF. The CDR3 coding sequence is TGCAGTGCTAGAGTGACTAGCGGGGCCGATTGGGATACGCAGTATTTT.

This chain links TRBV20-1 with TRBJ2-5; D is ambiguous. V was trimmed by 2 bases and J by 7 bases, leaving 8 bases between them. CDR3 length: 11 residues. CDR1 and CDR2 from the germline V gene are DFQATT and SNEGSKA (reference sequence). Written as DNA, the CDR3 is TGCAGTGCTAGACTTCACGGGACCCAGTACTTC. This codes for CSARLHGTQYF.

The CDR3 reads CASSLAKPGTQYF. The DNA of the CDR3 is TGTGCCAGCAGTTTGGCCAAACCGGGAACCCAGTACTTC. The V and J genes are TRBV12-3 or TRBV12-4 and TRBJ2-5; D may be TRBD2 (5 bases). The CDR3 runs to 13 residues. The V gene lost 3 bases and the J gene lost 8 bases, with 13 bases spanning the gap.